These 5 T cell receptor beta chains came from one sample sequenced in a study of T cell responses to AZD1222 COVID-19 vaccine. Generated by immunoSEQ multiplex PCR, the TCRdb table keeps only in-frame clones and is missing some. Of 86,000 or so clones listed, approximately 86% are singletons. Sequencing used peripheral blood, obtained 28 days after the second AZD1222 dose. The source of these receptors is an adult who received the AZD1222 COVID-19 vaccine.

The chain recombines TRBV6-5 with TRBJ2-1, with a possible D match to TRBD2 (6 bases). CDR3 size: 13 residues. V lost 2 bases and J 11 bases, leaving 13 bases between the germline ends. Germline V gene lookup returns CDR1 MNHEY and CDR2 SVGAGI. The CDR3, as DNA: TGTGCCAGCAGTTACGCGGGACGGATGAAGCAGTTCTTC. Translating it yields CASSYAGRMKQFF.

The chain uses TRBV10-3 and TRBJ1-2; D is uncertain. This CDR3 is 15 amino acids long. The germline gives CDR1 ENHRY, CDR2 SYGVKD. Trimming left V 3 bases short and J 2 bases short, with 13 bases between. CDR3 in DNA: TGTGCCATCAGTGAAAACCGGGCCTCAAACTATGGCTACACCTTC. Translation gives CAISENRASNYGYTF.

CDR3 sequence reads: CASSLSRGRGNEQFF. The CDR3 DNA is TGTGCCAGCAGTTTATCGCGGGGTCGGGGCAATGAGCAGTTCTTC. This chain uses TRBV27 with TRBJ2-1; perhaps TRBD2 as D (6 bases). Per germline, CDR1 MNHEY and CDR2 SMNVEV (reference sequence). Trimming pared 0 bases from V and 6 bases from J, leaving 12 bases between. The CDR3 contains 15 residues.

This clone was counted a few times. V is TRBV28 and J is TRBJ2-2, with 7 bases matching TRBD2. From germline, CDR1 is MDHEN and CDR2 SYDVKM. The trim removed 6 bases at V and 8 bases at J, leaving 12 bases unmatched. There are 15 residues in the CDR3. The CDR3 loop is CASRLMGGGRGELFF. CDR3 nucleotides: TGTGCCAGCAGACTAATGGGCGGGGGAAGAGGGGAGCTGTTTTTT. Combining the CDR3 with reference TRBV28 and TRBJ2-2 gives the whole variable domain DVKVTQSSRYLVKRTGEKVFLECVQDMDHENMFWYRQDPGLGLRLIYFSYDVKMKEKGDIPEGYSVSREKKERFSLILESASTNQTSMYLCASRLMGGGRGELFFGEGSRLTVL.

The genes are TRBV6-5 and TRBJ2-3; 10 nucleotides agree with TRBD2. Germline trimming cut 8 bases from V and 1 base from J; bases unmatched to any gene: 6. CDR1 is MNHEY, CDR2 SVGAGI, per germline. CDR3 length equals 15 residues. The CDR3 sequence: CASAGTSGGTDTQYF. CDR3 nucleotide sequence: TGTGCCAGCGCCGGTACTAGCGGGGGCACAGATACGCAGTATTTT.